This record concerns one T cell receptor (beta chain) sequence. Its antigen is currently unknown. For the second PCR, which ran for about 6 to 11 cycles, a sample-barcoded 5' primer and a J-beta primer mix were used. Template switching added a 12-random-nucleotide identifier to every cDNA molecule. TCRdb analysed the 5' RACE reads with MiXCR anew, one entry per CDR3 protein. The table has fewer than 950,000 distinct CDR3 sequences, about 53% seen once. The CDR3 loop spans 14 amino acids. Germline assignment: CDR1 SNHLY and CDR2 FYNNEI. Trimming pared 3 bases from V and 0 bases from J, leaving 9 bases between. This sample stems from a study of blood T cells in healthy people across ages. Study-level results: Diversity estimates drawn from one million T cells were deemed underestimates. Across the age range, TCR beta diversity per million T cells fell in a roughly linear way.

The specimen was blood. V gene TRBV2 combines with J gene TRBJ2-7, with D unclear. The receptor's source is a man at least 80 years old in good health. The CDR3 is CASSDRFYSYEQYF. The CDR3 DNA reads TGTGCCAGCAGTGACAGGTTTTACTCCTACGAGCAGTACTTC.